One sample yielded the 3 T cell receptor beta chains listed below, sequenced in a study of cytomegalovirus exposure and HLA in healthy donors. PCR was performed using 60 Vbeta and 13 Jbeta primers. The assay was immunoSEQ multiplex PCR, and TCRdb's table has in-frame clones only and misses some. There are fewer than 200,000 clones in the sample; roughly 79% occur only once, and roughly 4.9% lies in the top ten. The sequenced sample consisted of PBMCs. These receptors were taken from a woman aged 18-29 years in good health and CMV-seropositive.

This clone has only a few counts. The rearrangement joins TRBV21-1 to TRBJ1-5; the DNA was not used to check the table's D call, TRBD1. TRBV21-1 counts as a pseudogene. There are 19 residues in the CDR3. CDR3 protein: CASSKNWGPSEGGNQPQHF. The DNA for the CDR3 is TGTGCCAGCAGCAAAAATTGGGGGCCCTCGGAAGGAGGCAATCAGCCCCAGCATTTT.

In this sample, this clone turned up once. The chain uses TRBV28 and TRBJ2-7; D remains ambiguous. Germline V gives CDR1 MDHEN, CDR2 SYDVKM. Trimming stripped 6 bases from V and 3 bases from J, with 12 bases between. This CDR3 spans 13 amino acids. CDR3 DNA sequence: TGTGCCAGCAGGCGAACAGAAGTCTACGAGCAGTACTTC. It specifies CASRRTEVYEQYF.

This sequence joins TRBV11-2 and TRBJ2-1, with 8 bases that match TRBD1. The CDR3 extends over 15 amino acids. Per the germline V gene, CDR1 is SGHAT and CDR2 is FQNNGV. After removal of 4 bases from V and 2 bases from J, the junction contained 4 bases not matched to a gene. The CDR3 sequence: CASSSTDRAYNEQFF. The CDR3 region has the DNA TGTGCCAGCAGCTCGACGGACAGGGCCTACAATGAGCAGTTCTTC.